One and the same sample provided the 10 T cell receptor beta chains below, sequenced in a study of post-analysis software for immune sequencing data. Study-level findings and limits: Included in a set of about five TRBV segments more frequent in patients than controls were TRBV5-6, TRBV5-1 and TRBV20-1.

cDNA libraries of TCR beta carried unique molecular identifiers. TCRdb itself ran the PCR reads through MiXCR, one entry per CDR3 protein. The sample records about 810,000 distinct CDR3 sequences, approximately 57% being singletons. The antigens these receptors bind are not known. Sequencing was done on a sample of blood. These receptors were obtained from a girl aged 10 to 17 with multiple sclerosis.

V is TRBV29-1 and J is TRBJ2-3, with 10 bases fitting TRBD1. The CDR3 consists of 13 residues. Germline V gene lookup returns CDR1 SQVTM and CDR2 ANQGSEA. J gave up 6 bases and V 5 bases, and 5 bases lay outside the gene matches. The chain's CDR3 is CSVSGQGGDTQYF. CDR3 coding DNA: TGCAGCGTTAGTGGACAGGGGGGCGATACGCAGTATTTT.

CDR3 protein: CASSVGATGAYEQYF. CDR3 nucleotides: TGTGCCAGCAGCGTAGGTGCGACAGGGGCCTACGAGCAGTACTTC. The chain recombines TRBV9 with TRBJ2-5; 8 bases fit TRBD1. The DNA matches TRBJ2-7 better at its end, which makes the J call doubtful. The CDR3 is 15 amino acids. The V gene's germline CDR1 is SGDLS and CDR2 YYNGEE.

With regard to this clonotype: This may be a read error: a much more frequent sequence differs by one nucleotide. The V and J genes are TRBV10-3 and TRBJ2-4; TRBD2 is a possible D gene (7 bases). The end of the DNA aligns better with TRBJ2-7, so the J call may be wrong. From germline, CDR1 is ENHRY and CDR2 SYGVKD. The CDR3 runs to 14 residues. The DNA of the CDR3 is TGTGCCCTCAGTCGGGGGGACACCAAGGGCGAGCAGTACTTC. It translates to CALSRGDTKGEQYF.

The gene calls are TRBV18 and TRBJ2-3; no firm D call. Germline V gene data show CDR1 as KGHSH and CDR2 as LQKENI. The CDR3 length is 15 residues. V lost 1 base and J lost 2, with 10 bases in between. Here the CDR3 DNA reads TGTGCCAGCTCACCACGGGCCCTTTCCACAGATACGCAGTATTTT. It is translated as CASSPRALSTDTQYF.

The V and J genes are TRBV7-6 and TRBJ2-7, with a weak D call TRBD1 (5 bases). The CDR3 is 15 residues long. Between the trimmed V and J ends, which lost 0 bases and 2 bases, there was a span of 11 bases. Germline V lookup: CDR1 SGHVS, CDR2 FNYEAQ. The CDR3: CASSLAYRPPYEQYF. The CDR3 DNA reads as TGTGCCAGCAGCTTAGCGTACAGGCCCCCCTACGAGCAGTACTTC.

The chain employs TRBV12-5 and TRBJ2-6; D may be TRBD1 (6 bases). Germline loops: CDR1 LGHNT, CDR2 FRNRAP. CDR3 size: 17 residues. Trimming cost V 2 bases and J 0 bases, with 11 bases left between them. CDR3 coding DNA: TGTGCTAGTGGTTTGTTTACAGGGAGCTCTGGGGCCAACGTCCTGACTTTC. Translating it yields CASGLFTGSSGANVLTF. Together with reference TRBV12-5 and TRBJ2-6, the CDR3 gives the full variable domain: DARVTQTPRHKVTEMGQEVTMRCQPILGHNTVFWYRQTMMQGLELLAYFRNRAPLDDSGMPKDRFSAEMPDATLATLKIQPSEPRDSAVYFCASGLFTGSSGANVLTFGAGSRLTVL.

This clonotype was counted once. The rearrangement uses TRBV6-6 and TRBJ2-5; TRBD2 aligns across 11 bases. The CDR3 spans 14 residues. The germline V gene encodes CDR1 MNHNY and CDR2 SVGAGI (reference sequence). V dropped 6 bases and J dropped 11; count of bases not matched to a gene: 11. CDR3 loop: CASRLAGGSSEQYF. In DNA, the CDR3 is TGTGCCAGCAGGTTAGCGGGAGGGAGTTCAGAGCAGTACTTC.

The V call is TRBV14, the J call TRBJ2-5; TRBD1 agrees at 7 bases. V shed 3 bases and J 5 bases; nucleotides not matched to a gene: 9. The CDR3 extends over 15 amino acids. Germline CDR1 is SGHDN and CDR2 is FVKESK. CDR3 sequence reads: CASSHGTGEWETQYF. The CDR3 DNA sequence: TGTGCCAGCAGCCATGGAACAGGGGAATGGGAGACCCAGTACTTC.

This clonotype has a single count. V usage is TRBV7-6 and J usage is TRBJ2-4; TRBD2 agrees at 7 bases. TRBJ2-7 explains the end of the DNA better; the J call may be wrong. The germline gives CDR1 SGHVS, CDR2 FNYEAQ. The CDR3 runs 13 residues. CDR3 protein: CASSQREGREQYF. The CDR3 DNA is TGTGCCAGCAGCCAGAGGGAGGGTCGCGAGCAGTACTTC.

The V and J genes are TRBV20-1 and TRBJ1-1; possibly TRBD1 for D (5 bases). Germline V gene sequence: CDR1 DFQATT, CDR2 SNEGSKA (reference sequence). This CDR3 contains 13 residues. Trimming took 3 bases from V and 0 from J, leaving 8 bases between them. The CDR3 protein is CSASRVMNTEAFF. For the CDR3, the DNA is TGCAGTGCTAGCAGGGTTATGAACACTGAAGCTTTCTTT.